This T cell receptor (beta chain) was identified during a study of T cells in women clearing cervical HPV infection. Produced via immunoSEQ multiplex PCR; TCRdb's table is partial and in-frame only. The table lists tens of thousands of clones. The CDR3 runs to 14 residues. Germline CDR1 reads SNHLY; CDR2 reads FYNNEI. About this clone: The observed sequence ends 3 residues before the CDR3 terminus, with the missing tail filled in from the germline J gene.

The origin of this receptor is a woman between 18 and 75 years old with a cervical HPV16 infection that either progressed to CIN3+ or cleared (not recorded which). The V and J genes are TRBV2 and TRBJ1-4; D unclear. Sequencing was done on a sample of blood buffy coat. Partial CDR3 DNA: TGTGCCAGCAGTTGGGCCGCGGGGAGGGCCAAA. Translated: CASSWAAGRAK. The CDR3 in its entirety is CASSWAAGRAKLFF.